A selection of T cell receptor beta chains follows, all from one sample in a study of beta chain features in type 1 diabetes. The assay was immunoSEQ multiplex PCR, and TCRdb's table has in-frame clones only and misses some. The sample yields around 710,000 clones, over 10% seen once. Sequencing used naive CD4+ T cells from blood. The origin of the receptors is a man aged 30-40 years with type 1 diabetes. The CDR3 runs from the conserved cysteine through the conserved F or W. A D gene is named only where the DNA matches it firmly. Rows give clone size only sometimes, using once, few, many, or a class for an expanded clone.

. | TRBJ2-7 | TRBV7-9 | . | TGTGCCAGCAGCGCCCGAGGGGGGGCTGGGCTGAAGCCCTACGAGCAGTACTTC | CASSARGGAGLKPYEQYF
. | TRBJ1-2 | TRBV29-1 | . | TGCAGCGTTGTCCCAAAGCTTTCCTGGTATGGCTACACCTTC | CSVVPKLSWYGYTF
few | TRBJ2-3 | TRBV5-1 | . | TGCGCCAGCAGCTTACCTGGGGGGGATACGCAGTATTTT | CASSLPGGDTQYF
. | TRBJ1-2 | TRBV29-1 | . | TGCAGCGTTGAAGATCCTTCGCCTCGCTATGGCTACACCTTC | CSVEDPSPRYGYTF
. | TRBJ1-2 | TRBV4-3 | . | TGCGCCAGCAGCCGGAATACAGGGAACTATGGCTACACCTTC | CASSRNTGNYGYTF
. | TRBJ2-7 | TRBV7-8 | . | TGTGCCAGCAGCTTAGTGGAAAGGGCCGAGCAGTACTTC | CASSLVERAEQYF
once | TRBJ2-7 | TRBV27 | TRBD2 | TGTGCCAGCAGACTTCTAGCGGGGGCCGCCCCTTCCTCCTACGAGCAGTACTTC | CASRLLAGAAPSSYEQYF
few | TRBJ1-1 | TRBV7-3 | . | TGTGCCAGCAGCTTAGACGGGAGGAGCACTGAAGCTTTCTTT | CASSLDGRSTEAFF
. | TRBJ2-2 | TRBV13 | . | TGTGCCAGCAGCCTCCCAGCTCGGGGGCGCGGGACCGGGGAGCTGTTTTTT | CASSLPARGRGTGELFF
few | TRBJ1-1 | TRBV7-8 | . | TGTGCCACGGGGAACACTGAAGCTTTCTTT | CATGNTEAFF
. | TRBJ1-1 | TRBV4-1 | . | TGCGCCAGCAGCCAAGGAAGGCAGCAGAACACTGAAGCTTTCTTT | CASSQGRQQNTEAFF
few | TRBJ2-5 | TRBV6-5 | . | TGTGCCAGCAGTTACTCGAGGTCCGACGGGACCCAGTACTTC | CASSYSRSDGTQYF
. | TRBJ2-7 | TRBV19 | . | TGTGCCAGTAGTATAGATGGAGCTTACGAGCAGTACTTC | CASSIDGAYEQYF
. | TRBJ1-5 | TRBV28 | . | TGTGCCAGCAGTCCCGGACAGTTGAATCAGCCCCAGCATTTT | CASSPGQLNQPQHF
few | TRBJ2-1 | TRBV10-1 | . | TGCGCCAGCAGTGAGGGGGCGGAGATGGACAGATACAATGAGCAGTTCTTC | CASSEGAEMDRYNEQFF